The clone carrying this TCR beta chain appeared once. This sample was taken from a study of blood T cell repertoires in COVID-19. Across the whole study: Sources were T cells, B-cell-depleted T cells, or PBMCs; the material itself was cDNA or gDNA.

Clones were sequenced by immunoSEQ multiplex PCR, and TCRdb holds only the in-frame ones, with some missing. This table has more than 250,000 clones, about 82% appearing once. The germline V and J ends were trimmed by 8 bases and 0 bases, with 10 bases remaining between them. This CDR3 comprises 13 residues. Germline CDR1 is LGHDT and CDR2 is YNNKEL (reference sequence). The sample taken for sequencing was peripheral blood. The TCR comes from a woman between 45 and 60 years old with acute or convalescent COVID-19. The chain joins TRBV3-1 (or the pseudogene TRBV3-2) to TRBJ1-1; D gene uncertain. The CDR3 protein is CASGYSMNTEAFF. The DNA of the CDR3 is TGTGCCAGCGGTTACAGCATGAACACTGAAGCTTTCTTT.